Following are 20 T cell receptor beta chains from one sample sequenced in a study of blood T cell repertoires in COVID-19. TCRdb's table, derived via immunoSEQ multiplex PCR, lists solely in-frame clones and lacks some. In the table there are 89,000 or so clones, roughly 88% of which are singletons. Sequencing was carried out using peripheral blood. Receptors originate from a human donor in a cohort sampled during active COVID-19.

This clone was detected only once. This chain joins TRBV14 and TRBJ2-7, with a tentative D call TRBD2 (5 bases). The CDR3 has 15 residues. Germline-derived CDR1 and CDR2 are SGHDN and FVKESK. The V end was cut by 4 bases, the J end by 7 bases, with 20 bases between. CDR3 DNA sequence: TGTGCCAGCAGCCCGTCTACGGTACTAGTGGAAGAGCAGTACTTC. This translates into CASSPSTVLVEEQYF.

The chain recombines TRBV6-5 with TRBJ1-3; D call uncertain. Trimming stripped 3 bases from V and 3 bases from J, with 6 bases between. This CDR3 has 13 residues. Germline V gene data show CDR1 as MNHEY and CDR2 as SVGAGI. CDR3 loop: CASSYLIGNTIYF. The CDR3 DNA is TGTGCCAGCAGTTATTTAATTGGAAACACCATATATTTT.

This sequence joins TRBV5-1 and TRBJ2-3; 10 bases match TRBD2. From germline, CDR1 is SGHRS and CDR2 YFSETQ. The V segment lost 2 bases and the J segment 6 bases; nucleotides outside the gene matches: 6. The CDR3 is 15 residues long. CDR3 nucleotide sequence: TGCGCCAGCAGCTTTAAGCGGGGGGGCAAGGATACGCAGTATTTT. Translating gives CASSFKRGGKDTQYF.

This clone appeared a few times. The CDR3 spells CASSPARGQENSPLHF. The DNA of the CDR3 is TGCGCCAGCAGCCCCGCCAGGGGACAGGAAAATTCACCCCTCCACTTT. V gene TRBV4-3 combines with J gene TRBJ1-6; TRBD1 matches 8 bases. The CDR3 is 16 residues long. From germline, CDR1 is LGHNA and CDR2 YSLEER. Unmatched junction bases numbered 9, after V lost 4 bases and J lost 7 bases.

This sequence joins TRBV5-1 and TRBJ1-4, with TRBD1 identical over 10 bases. J lost 8 bases, V lost 8 bases, and 12 bases had no gene match. Germline values: CDR1 SGHRS, CDR2 YFSETQ. This CDR3 has 15 residues. CDR3 loop: CASRSGGTGVEKLFF. As DNA, the CDR3 is TGCGCCAGTAGATCCGGAGGGACAGGGGTCGAAAAACTGTTTTTT.

The gene calls are TRBV6-6 and TRBJ2-3; 7 bases agree with TRBD2. The CDR3 has 15 amino acids. Germline CDR1 and CDR2: MNHNY and SVGAGI (reference sequence). V lost 2 bases, J lost 6 bases, and 8 bases stayed unmatched. CDR3 region: CASSYALAARDTQYF. DNA for the CDR3: TGTGCCAGCAGTTACGCGCTAGCGGCCCGGGATACGCAGTATTTT.

This sequence joins TRBV6-5 and TRBJ2-3; tentatively, D is TRBD2 (5 bases). Germline V gene data show CDR1 as MNHEY and CDR2 as SVGAGI. The germline V and J ends were trimmed by 8 bases and 5 bases, with 20 bases remaining between them. The CDR3 runs to 15 residues. The CDR3 DNA reads as TGTGCCAGCCGGGAAAGGTCCGTAAAGCTAGATACGCAGTATTTT. Protein: CASRERSVKLDTQYF.

This clone was recorded once. The chain is built from TRBV4-1 and TRBJ2-6, with 9 bases fitting TRBD1. Per the germline V gene, CDR1 is MGHRA and CDR2 is YSYEKL. V lost 8 bases, J lost 2 bases, and 1 base stayed unmatched. The CDR3 totals 14 residues. Written as DNA, the CDR3 is TGCGCCAGCGGGGACAGGGCTGGGGCCAACGTCCTGACTTTC. Its protein is CASGDRAGANVLTF.

The chain is built from TRBV19 and TRBJ2-1, with 9 bases identical to TRBD2. Trimming cost V 5 bases and J 4 bases; bases outside gene matches: 6. CDR3 size: 15 residues. Germline V gene data show CDR1 as LNHDA and CDR2 as SQIVND (reference sequence). The CDR3 DNA sequence: TGTGCCAGTAGTCGACGACTAGCGGAATACAATGAGCAGTTCTTC. It translates to CASSRRLAEYNEQFF.

This clone was found a few times. The chain carries TRBV24-1 and TRBJ2-2, with TRBD2 matching over 7 bases. Germline CDR1 KGHDR, CDR2 SFDVKD. CDR3 size: 14 residues. Germline trimming cut 9 bases from V and 4 bases from J; bases unmatched to any gene: 7. As DNA, the CDR3 is TGTGCCACCCAGGCAGCGGGAATCACCGGGGAGCTGTTTTTT. Its protein product is CATQAAGITGELFF.

The V and J genes are TRBV6-2 or TRBV6-3 and TRBJ2-3; the D gene is possibly TRBD1 (5 bases). CDR3 size: 15 residues. Trimming took off 4 bases at V and 1 base at J, with 12 bases between the two ends. Germline CDR1 and CDR2: MNHEY and SVGEGT. The CDR3 nucleotides read TGTGCCAGCAGTTTCTTAGGGGATGGCACAGATACGCAGTATTTT. Protein: CASSFLGDGTDTQYF.

This chain uses TRBV24-1 with TRBJ1-2; 8 bases map to TRBD1. V lost 4 bases to trimming and J lost 7 bases; unmatched junction nucleotides: 10. Germline lookup yields CDR1 KGHDR and CDR2 SFDVKD. The CDR3 length is 15 residues. The CDR3 reads CATSDPRTGFGGYTF. The DNA for the CDR3 is TGTGCCACCAGTGACCCTAGGACAGGGTTTGGTGGCTACACCTTC.

V usage is TRBV20-1 and J usage is TRBJ2-5; D perhaps matches TRBD2 (6 bases). Germline V gene lookup returns CDR1 DFQATT and CDR2 SNEGSKA (reference sequence). Trimming left V 5 bases short and J 5 bases short, with 9 bases between. The CDR3 runs 11 residues. Written as DNA, the CDR3 is TGCAGTGCTCGAGGAGGGGAGACCCAGTACTTC. Its protein product is CSARGGETQYF.

The rearrangement links TRBV7-2 to TRBJ2-3, with 13 bases that match TRBD2. The V gene's germline CDR1 is SGHTA and CDR2 FQGNSA. Trimming removed 4 bases from V and 4 bases from J; junction bases left unmatched: 2. The CDR3 sequence is 15 residues long. The CDR3 DNA reads TGTGCCAGCAGCTGGACTAGCGGGGGCTCAGATACGCAGTATTTT. It encodes CASSWTSGGSDTQYF.

The rearrangement uses TRBV7-2 and TRBJ2-1; D remains unclear. The CDR3 runs 11 residues. V lost 2 bases, J lost 13 bases, and 9 bases lay in between. Germline V CDR1 and CDR2: SGHTA, FQGNSA. The DNA of the CDR3 is TGTGCCAGCAGCTTAAGAGTAGCACAGTTCTTC. As protein: CASSLRVAQFF.

In its sample, this clone was seen a few times. The rearrangement uses TRBV7-2 and TRBJ1-6, with TRBD1 matching 8 bases. The trim removed 5 bases at V and 10 bases at J, leaving 10 bases unmatched. This CDR3 contains 15 residues. Germline CDR1 reads SGHTA; CDR2 reads FQGNSA. The CDR3 protein is CASSPGQGLQSPLHF. CDR3 nucleotide sequence: TGTGCCAGCAGCCCCGGACAGGGACTGCAATCACCCCTCCACTTT.

V gene TRBV5-6 combines with J gene TRBJ2-7, with 9 positions matching TRBD1. Germline V gene data show CDR1 as SGHDT and CDR2 as YYEEEE. The ends lost 4 bases at V and 3 bases at J; junction bases unmatched: 5. The CDR3 contains 14 residues. The CDR3 bases are TGTGCCAGCAGCCGTCCGGGACAGGGCTACGAGCAGTACTTC. It specifies CASSRPGQGYEQYF.

The chain has TRBV9 and TRBJ2-7; 11 positions agree with TRBD1. V trimming: 0 bases; J trimming: 4 bases; junction bases outside the gene matches: 6. The CDR3 length is 16 residues. CDR1 is SGDLS, CDR2 YYNGEE, per germline. Written as DNA, the CDR3 is TGTGCCAGCAGCGTAGAGGGGGACAGGGGGGAATACGAGCAGTACTTC. It codes for CASSVEGDRGEYEQYF.

V is TRBV6-5 and J is TRBJ1-1, with D maybe TRBD1 (6 bases). The germline CDR1 and CDR2 sequences are MNHEY and SVGAGI. The CDR3 runs to 12 residues. The V end lost 8 bases, the J end lost 7 bases, and 14 bases lay between the germline ends. CDR3 amino acids: CASPEGGSEAFF. The DNA for the CDR3 is TGTGCCAGCCCCGAGGGGGGGAGTGAAGCTTTCTTT.

The genes are TRBV11-2 and TRBJ2-5; 13 nucleotides line up with TRBD2. The junction had 9 bases not matched to a gene; V was cut back by 4 bases and J by 4 bases. The germline gives CDR1 SGHAT, CDR2 FQNNGV. The CDR3 covers 17 residues. CDR3 sequence reads: CASSSTRTSGSPETQYF. CDR3 DNA: TGTGCCAGCAGCTCAACCCGGACTAGCGGGAGTCCAGAGACCCAGTACTTC.